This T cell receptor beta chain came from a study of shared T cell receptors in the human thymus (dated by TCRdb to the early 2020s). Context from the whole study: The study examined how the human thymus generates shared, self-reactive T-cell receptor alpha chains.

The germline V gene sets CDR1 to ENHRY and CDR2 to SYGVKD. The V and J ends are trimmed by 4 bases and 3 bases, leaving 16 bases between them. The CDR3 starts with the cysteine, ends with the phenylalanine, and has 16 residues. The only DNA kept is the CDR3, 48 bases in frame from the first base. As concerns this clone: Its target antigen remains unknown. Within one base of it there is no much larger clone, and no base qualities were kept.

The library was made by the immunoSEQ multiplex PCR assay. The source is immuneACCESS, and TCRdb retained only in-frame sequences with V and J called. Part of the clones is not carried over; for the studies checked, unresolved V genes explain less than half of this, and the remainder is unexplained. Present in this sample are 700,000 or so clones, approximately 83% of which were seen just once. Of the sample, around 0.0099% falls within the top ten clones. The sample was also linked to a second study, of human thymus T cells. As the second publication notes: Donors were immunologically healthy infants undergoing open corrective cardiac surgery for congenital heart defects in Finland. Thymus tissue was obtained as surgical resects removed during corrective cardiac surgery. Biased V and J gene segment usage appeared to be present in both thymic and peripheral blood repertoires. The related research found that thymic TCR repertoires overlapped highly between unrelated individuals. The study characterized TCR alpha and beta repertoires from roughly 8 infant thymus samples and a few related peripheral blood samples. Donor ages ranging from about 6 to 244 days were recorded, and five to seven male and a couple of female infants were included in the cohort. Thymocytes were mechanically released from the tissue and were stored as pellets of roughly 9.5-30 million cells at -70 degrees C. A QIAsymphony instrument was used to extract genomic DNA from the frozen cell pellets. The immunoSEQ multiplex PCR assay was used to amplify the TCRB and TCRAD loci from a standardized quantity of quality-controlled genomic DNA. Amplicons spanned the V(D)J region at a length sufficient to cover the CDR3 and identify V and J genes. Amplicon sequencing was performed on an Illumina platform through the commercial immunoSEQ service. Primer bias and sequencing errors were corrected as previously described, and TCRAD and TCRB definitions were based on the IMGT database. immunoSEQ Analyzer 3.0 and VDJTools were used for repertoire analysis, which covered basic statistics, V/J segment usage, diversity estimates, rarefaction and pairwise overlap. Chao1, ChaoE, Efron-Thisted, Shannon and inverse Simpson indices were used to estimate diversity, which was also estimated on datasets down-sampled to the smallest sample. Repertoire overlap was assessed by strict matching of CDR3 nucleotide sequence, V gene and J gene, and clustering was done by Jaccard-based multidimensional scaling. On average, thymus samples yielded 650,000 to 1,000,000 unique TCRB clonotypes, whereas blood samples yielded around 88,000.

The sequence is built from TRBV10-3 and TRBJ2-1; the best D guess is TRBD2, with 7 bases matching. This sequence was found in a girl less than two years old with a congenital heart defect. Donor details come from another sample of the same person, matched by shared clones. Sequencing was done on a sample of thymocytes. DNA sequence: TGTGCCATCAGTGGCTCAGGGGCGGGGGACTACAATGAGCAGTTCTTC. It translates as CAISGSGAGDYNEQFF.